The T cell receptor beta chain described here comes from a study of cytomegalovirus exposure and HLA in healthy donors. Findings and caveats of the study: Earlier analysis looked at TCR beta V segments, and most were productive about 90% or about 30% of the time.

Primers for the PCR totalled 60 Vbeta and 13 Jbeta. Assay used: immunoSEQ multiplex PCR; TCRdb lists only in-frame clones, some missing. This table lists 130,000 to 150,000 clones. Points on this clone: As yet, its antigen is unknown.

Source material: PBMCs. This clonotype was obtained from a man in his forties in good health and CMV-seronegative.

CDR3 sequence reads: CATSGAAYEQYF. Written as DNA, the CDR3 is TGTGCCACCTCCGGCGCGGCCTACGAGCAGTACTTC. The rearrangement joins TRBV6-5 to TRBJ2-7, with unresolved D. The CDR3 has 12 residues. V lost 10 bases and J 2 bases, leaving 12 bases between the germline ends. The germline gives CDR1 MNHEY, CDR2 SVGAGI.